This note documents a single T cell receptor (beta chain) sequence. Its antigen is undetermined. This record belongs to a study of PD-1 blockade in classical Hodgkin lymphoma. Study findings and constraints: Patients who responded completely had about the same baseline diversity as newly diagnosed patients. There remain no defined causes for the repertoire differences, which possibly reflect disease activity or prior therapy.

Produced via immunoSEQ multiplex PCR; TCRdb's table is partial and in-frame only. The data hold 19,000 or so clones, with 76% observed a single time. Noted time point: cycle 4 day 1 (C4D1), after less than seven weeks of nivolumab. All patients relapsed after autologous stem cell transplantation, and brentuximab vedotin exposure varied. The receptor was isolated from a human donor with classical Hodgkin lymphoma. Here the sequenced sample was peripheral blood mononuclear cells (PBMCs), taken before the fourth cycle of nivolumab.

In nucleotides, the CDR3 is TGCAGCGTTGAAGGGTCGGACAGGGTAAGGAACGAGCAGTACTTC. It is translated as CSVEGSDRVRNEQYF. The chain employs TRBV29-1 and TRBJ2-7; 8 bases line up with TRBD1. CDR3 length equals 15 residues. Per the germline V gene, CDR1 is SQVTM and CDR2 is ANQGSEA. V was clipped by 1 base and J by 5 bases; unmatched bases: 10.